This is a list of T cell receptor beta chains from one sample in a study of blood T cell repertoires in COVID-19. TCRdb's table, derived via immunoSEQ multiplex PCR, lists solely in-frame clones and lacks some. The sample contains 250,000 to 400,000 clones, 85% to 90% of which appear only once. The sequencing input was peripheral blood. These receptors all come from a woman aged 25 to 39 with COVID-19, enrolled during active disease. Both conserved end residues are part of each CDR3. A D gene is named only where the DNA matches it firmly. A row's size may be missing; if present it is once, few, many or a size class.

J gene,CDR3 length,clone size,V gene,D gene,CDR3 DNA,CDR3 protein
TRBJ2-3,14,NA,TRBV5-1,NA,TGCGCCAGCAGTCGTAACCAGGGGACAGATACGCAGTATTTT,CASSRNQGTDTQYF
TRBJ1-4,15,NA,TRBV24-1,TRBD1,TGTGCCACCAGTGATTCCGGGACAGGGCATGAAAAACTGTTTTTT,CATSDSGTGHEKLFF
TRBJ2-3,16,NA,TRBV21-1,NA,TGTGCCAGCAGCAAAGCATCGCGGGAACGCACAGATACGCAGTATTTT,CASSKASRERTDTQYF
TRBJ2-1,15,NA,TRBV9,TRBD1,TGTGCCAGCAGCGTTACCGGGACAGGGGATCGAGAGCAGTTCTTC,CASSVTGTGDREQFF
TRBJ2-1,15,NA,TRBV27,TRBD2,TGTGCCAGCAGTCGATTAGCGGGAGACCACAATGAGCAGTTCTTC,CASSRLAGDHNEQFF
TRBJ2-3,19,NA,TRBV24-1,TRBD1,TGTGCCACCAGTGAAACCCGGGACAGGGGGCTATGGGGCACAGATACGCAGTATTTT,CATSETRDRGLWGTDTQYF
TRBJ1-6,15,NA,TRBV5-1,NA,TGCGCCAGCAGCTTGGAATCCAGGGGCGGGTCACCCCTCCACTTT,CASSLESRGGSPLHF
TRBJ1-4,13,NA,TRBV6-6,NA,TGTGCCAGCAGTTATCAACAGAATGAAAAACTGTTTTTT,CASSYQQNEKLFF
TRBJ1-1,14,NA,TRBV10-3,NA,TGTGCCATCAGTGAGTCGAAGGGGCCCACTGAAGCTTTCTTT,CAISESKGPTEAFF
TRBJ1-5,14,once,TRBV11-2,NA,TGTGCCAGCAGCCCAGGGTTGAGCAATCAGCCCCAGCATTTT,CASSPGLSNQPQHF
TRBJ2-5,15,NA,TRBV28,TRBD1,TGTGCCAGCAGTTTGCCGACAGGGGGACAAGAGACCCAGTACTTC,CASSLPTGGQETQYF
TRBJ1-4,14,NA,TRBV2,NA,TGTGCCAGCAGTGAGCTGAGGGAAGGAGAAAAACTGTTTTTT,CASSELREGEKLFF
TRBJ2-7,15,NA,TRBV30,TRBD1,TGTGCCTGGAGTGTGAAGGGAGCAGGGGGAATCGAGCAGTACTTC,CAWSVKGAGGIEQYF
TRBJ1-5,15,NA,TRBV11-2,NA,TGTGCCAGCAGCTTAGAGGGCGCGACGGATCAGCCCCAGCATTTT,CASSLEGATDQPQHF
TRBJ1-1,14,NA,TRBV19,NA,TGTGCCAGTAGTTCCGCGTTGCAGAACACTGAAGCTTTCTTT,CASSSALQNTEAFF
TRBJ2-1,14,NA,TRBV6-5,TRBD2,TGTGCCAGCAGGGCTAGCGGGAGTGGCAATGAGCAGTTCTTC,CASRASGSGNEQFF
TRBJ2-7,16,NA,TRBV5-1,TRBD1,TGCGCCAGCAGCCCCAGCCCGACAGGGGGCTTTGACGAGCAGTACTTC,CASSPSPTGGFDEQYF
TRBJ2-6,20,once,TRBV14,NA,TGTGCCAGCAGCCTCAGGGGTCAGGGATTGGGCCCATCTGGGGCCAACGTCCTGACTTTC,CASSLRGQGLGPSGANVLTF
TRBJ1-5,14,NA,TRBV14,TRBD1,TGTGCCAGCAGCCAGGGACAGGGCGTTTCGCCCCAGCATTTT,CASSQGQGVSPQHF
TRBJ1-3,16,NA,TRBV6-6,NA,TGTGCCAGCAGTAGCCGGACAGAGCACTCTGGAAACACCATATATTTT,CASSSRTEHSGNTIYF
TRBJ1-4,16,NA,TRBV7-8,NA,TGTGCCAGCAGCTTAGTTTCTCAGGCCGTCGTGGAAAAACTGTTTTTT,CASSLVSQAVVEKLFF
TRBJ2-7,17,NA,TRBV27,TRBD2,TGTGCCAGCAGCCAAGGAGGGACTAGCGGGAGAAGGGGCGAGCAGTACTTC,CASSQGGTSGRRGEQYF
TRBJ1-2,13,NA,TRBV18,NA,TGTGCCAGCTCACAAGACAGGACATATGGCTACACCTTC,CASSQDRTYGYTF
TRBJ1-1,13,NA,TRBV5-4,NA,TGTGCCAGCACCGGACAGCCAAACACTGAAGCTTTCTTT,CASTGQPNTEAFF
TRBJ1-1,14,NA,TRBV5-6,TRBD1,TGTGCCAGCAGCTTAGGACAGGGTGTTCCTGAAGCTTTCTTT,CASSLGQGVPEAFF
TRBJ1-1,15,NA,TRBV4-1,NA,TGCGCCAGCAGCCGCGGGGGTTTCATGAACACTGAAGCTTTCTTT,CASSRGGFMNTEAFF
TRBJ2-2,14,NA,TRBV19,NA,TGTGCCAGTAGTGACAGATCGAACACCGGGGAGCTGTTTTTT,CASSDRSNTGELFF